This TCR beta chain was sequenced for a study of T cell responses to AZD1222 COVID-19 vaccine. Clones were sequenced by immunoSEQ multiplex PCR, and TCRdb holds only the in-frame ones, with some missing. The sample has fewer than 65,000 clones, 70% to 90% seen once; the top ten hold about 15%. Details on this clone: What it binds is unknown.

Overall study results and limits: Seropositive at baseline were only 5 or 6 AZD1222 recipients. White British donors predominated, females outnumbered males, and clonal diversity was possibly underestimated.

Pooled samples include second doses given at about 4 or 12 weeks. The CDR3 runs 10 residues. The V gene's germline CDR1 is SQVTM and CDR2 ANQGSEA. Trimming took off 6 bases at V and 4 bases at J, with 6 bases between the two ends. The sample consisted of peripheral blood, taken 28 days after the second AZD1222 dose. V and J are TRBV29-1 and TRBJ1-1; D gene ambiguous. The TCR originated in an adult who received the AZD1222 COVID-19 vaccine. CDR3 sequence reads: CSVASTEAFF. CDR3 bases: TGCAGCGTCGCTTCCACTGAAGCTTTCTTT.